The T cell receptor (beta chain) described here comes from a study of T-cell reconstitution after alpha-beta-depleted transplantation in children. Study conclusions and caveats: Alpha-beta T cells present about two months after transplant were reported to originate from several hundred expanded graft clones. A year post-transplant, T-cell counts and diversity derived mostly from newly produced T cells. Recipient T cells and thymic progenitors that survived were the source of the high TCRbeta diversity seen at day 60 in some patients.

This clonotype was recorded at least ten times. Its antigen is currently unknown. V gave up 5 bases and J gave up 3 bases; unmatched junction bases: 4. Germline values: CDR1 DFQATT, CDR2 SNEGSKA (reference sequence). The CDR3 is made up of 13 amino acids. Unique molecular identifiers were incorporated into the prepared TCRbeta library. Using its own MiXCR run on the PCR reads, TCRdb lists one record per CDR3 protein. The repertoire includes under 300,000 distinct CDR3 sequences, 11% of them detected once, and about a quarter sits in the top ten. The rearrangement joins TRBV20-1 to TRBJ2-1, with 7 bases aligning to TRBD2. This TCR was sampled from a male patient aged 2-9 years who had a stem cell transplant for chronic granulomatous disease, so the T cells may come from the graft donor. The sample was peripheral blood, taken 180 days after TCRalphabeta/CD19-depleted stem cell transplant. CDR3 in DNA: TGCAGTGCTTATGGACTAGACTACAATGAGCAGTTCTTC. Its protein product is CSAYGLDYNEQFF.